The rows below give T cell receptor beta chains drawn from one sample of a study of cytomegalovirus exposure and HLA in healthy donors. Profiling relied on immunoSEQ multiplex PCR, and the TCRdb table lists in-frame clones only, not all of them. In the table there are some 150,000 clones, around four fifths of which are singletons. The material sequenced was PBMCs. The receptor source for this set is a male donor in good health and CMV-seronegative. Each CDR3 is given with its conserved first and last residue. The D gene is left open where the match is weak. Clone sizes are given selectively: once, few, many, or a class where the clone is expanded.

CDR3nt: TGTGCCAGCTCACCTCCCCGCGGAAGCCTATCCTACGAGCAGTACTTC; CDR3aa: CASSPPRGSLSYEQYF; j_gene: TRBJ2-7; abundance: .; v_gene: TRBV18; d_gene: .
CDR3nt: TGTGCCAGCTCCTACGGGGACAGGAACACTGAAGCTTTCTTT; CDR3aa: CASSYGDRNTEAFF; j_gene: TRBJ1-1; abundance: .; v_gene: TRBV6-5; d_gene: TRBD1
CDR3nt: TGCAGCGCTTCCGGGACAGGGGGCGCAGATACGCAGTATTTT; CDR3aa: CSASGTGGADTQYF; j_gene: TRBJ2-3; abundance: .; v_gene: TRBV29-1; d_gene: TRBD1
CDR3nt: TGTGCCAGTAGTATCGCGGGGCTACCCTACAATGAGCAGTTCTTC; CDR3aa: CASSIAGLPYNEQFF; j_gene: TRBJ2-1; abundance: .; v_gene: TRBV19; d_gene: .
CDR3nt: TGTGCCAGCAGCTTGGCGACTACTAGCGGACGTTACAATGAGCAGTTCTTC; CDR3aa: CASSLATTSGRYNEQFF; j_gene: TRBJ2-1; abundance: .; v_gene: TRBV5-8; d_gene: TRBD2
CDR3nt: TGTGCCAGCACACCCGGGACAGGGACTGGGAACACCGGGGAGCTGTTTTTT; CDR3aa: CASTPGTGTGNTGELFF; j_gene: TRBJ2-2; abundance: .; v_gene: TRBV27; d_gene: TRBD1
CDR3nt: TGTGCCAGCAGTGAAGCGCCGGCAGGGGGTTCACCCCTCCACTTT; CDR3aa: CASSEAPAGGSPLHF; j_gene: TRBJ1-6; abundance: .; v_gene: TRBV6-1; d_gene: TRBD1
CDR3nt: TGTGCCAGCAGCGGAGTGGCGGGGGGCACAGATACGCAGTATTTT; CDR3aa: CASSGVAGGTDTQYF; j_gene: TRBJ2-3; abundance: .; v_gene: TRBV7-8; d_gene: TRBD2
CDR3nt: TGTGCCTGGGGAAGTCCGGGACAGGGTCTCTACGAGCAGTACTTC; CDR3aa: CAWGSPGQGLYEQYF; j_gene: TRBJ2-7; abundance: .; v_gene: TRBV30; d_gene: TRBD1
CDR3nt: TGTGCCAGCAGGGGAGGACTAGCGGGGGTCACAGATACGCAGTATTTT; CDR3aa: CASRGGLAGVTDTQYF; j_gene: TRBJ2-3; abundance: few; v_gene: TRBV11-2; d_gene: TRBD2
CDR3nt: TGTGCCAGCAGCCAAGAAATGAGAGGGGGCGCTGGGGCCAACGTCCTGACTTTC; CDR3aa: CASSQEMRGGAGANVLTF; j_gene: TRBJ2-6; abundance: .; v_gene: TRBV4-2; d_gene: TRBD1
CDR3nt: TGTGCCAGTAGTATAGAGGCCCTCCCCCGCTGGGCCAACGTCCTGACTTTC; CDR3aa: CASSIEALPRWANVLTF; j_gene: TRBJ2-6; abundance: .; v_gene: TRBV19; d_gene: .
CDR3nt: TGTGCCAGCAGCTTCGGGGATATGAACACTGAAGCTTTCTTT; CDR3aa: CASSFGDMNTEAFF; j_gene: TRBJ1-1; abundance: .; v_gene: TRBV7-6; d_gene: .
CDR3nt: TGCGCCAGCAGCAAAGGACTAGCGAACACCGGGGAGCTGTTTTTT; CDR3aa: CASSKGLANTGELFF; j_gene: TRBJ2-2; abundance: once; v_gene: TRBV5-1; d_gene: TRBD2
CDR3nt: TGTGCCAGCAGCTTAGTATCCGGGACAGCGAACACTGAAGCTTTCTTT; CDR3aa: CASSLVSGTANTEAFF; j_gene: TRBJ1-1; abundance: .; v_gene: TRBV7-9; d_gene: TRBD1
CDR3nt: TGTGCCAGCAGCTTAGTCGACACCACTGAAGCTTTCTTT; CDR3aa: CASSLVDTTEAFF; j_gene: TRBJ1-1; abundance: .; v_gene: TRBV7-2; d_gene: .
CDR3nt: TGCGCCAGCAGCCTGACTAGCGGGGTGTCAACCTACGAGCAGTACTTC; CDR3aa: CASSLTSGVSTYEQYF; j_gene: TRBJ2-7; abundance: .; v_gene: TRBV5-1; d_gene: TRBD2
CDR3nt: TGTGCCAGCAGCCAATACGGGAACACTGAAGCTTTCTTT; CDR3aa: CASSQYGNTEAFF; j_gene: TRBJ1-1; abundance: few; v_gene: TRBV7-9; d_gene: .
CDR3nt: TGTGCCACCAGCAGGGGGGGACAGGGACGAAAAGAGCAGTTCTTC; CDR3aa: CATSRGGQGRKEQFF; j_gene: TRBJ2-1; abundance: .; v_gene: TRBV15; d_gene: TRBD1
CDR3nt: TGTGCCATCAGTGAGTTAGCGGGGGCACAAGAGACCCAGTACTTC; CDR3aa: CAISELAGAQETQYF; j_gene: TRBJ2-5; abundance: .; v_gene: TRBV10-3; d_gene: TRBD2
CDR3nt: TGTGCCAGCAGCCCTAGGCGGGGGAATGAAAAACTGTTTTTT; CDR3aa: CASSPRRGNEKLFF; j_gene: TRBJ1-4; abundance: .; v_gene: TRBV14; d_gene: .
CDR3nt: TGTGCCAGCAGCAGTGGACTAGCGGGAAACAATGAGCAGTTCTTC; CDR3aa: CASSSGLAGNNEQFF; j_gene: TRBJ2-1; abundance: .; v_gene: TRBV7-9; d_gene: TRBD2
CDR3nt: TGTGCCAGCAGCTCCCTGCCGGGACAAAAAGAGACCCAGTACTTC; CDR3aa: CASSSLPGQKETQYF; j_gene: TRBJ2-5; abundance: .; v_gene: TRBV7-9; d_gene: .
CDR3nt: TGTGCCAGCACCCCCACAGGGGGCAAGTACACTGAAGCTTTCTTT; CDR3aa: CASTPTGGKYTEAFF; j_gene: TRBJ1-1; abundance: .; v_gene: TRBV6-5; d_gene: TRBD1
CDR3nt: TGCGCCAGCAGCTTGCTAGCGACCGACAATGAGCAGTTCTTC; CDR3aa: CASSLLATDNEQFF; j_gene: TRBJ2-1; abundance: .; v_gene: TRBV5-1; d_gene: .
CDR3nt: TGTGCCAGCAGTTACGTCGGGTCCAACACCGGGGAGCTGTTTTTT; CDR3aa: CASSYVGSNTGELFF; j_gene: TRBJ2-2; abundance: .; v_gene: TRBV6-6; d_gene: .
CDR3nt: TGTTCCTCCCCGGGATTGGGGGAAAAACTGTTTTTT; CDR3aa: CSSPGLGEKLFF; j_gene: TRBJ1-4; abundance: once; v_gene: TRBV7-9; d_gene: .
CDR3nt: TGTGCCAGCAGTTCCCAGGGGGCTTTGAATCAGCCCCAGCATTTT; CDR3aa: CASSSQGALNQPQHF; j_gene: TRBJ1-5; abundance: .; v_gene: TRBV7-9; d_gene: TRBD1
CDR3nt: TGTGCCAGCAGCCTGGGACTTAGCTCTGGAAACACCATATATTTT; CDR3aa: CASSLGLSSGNTIYF; j_gene: TRBJ1-3; abundance: once; v_gene: TRBV5-4; d_gene: .
CDR3nt: TGCAGCGCCCCCCAGGGTCAAATGGGAGATACGCAGTATTTT; CDR3aa: CSAPQGQMGDTQYF; j_gene: TRBJ2-3; abundance: .; v_gene: TRBV29-1; d_gene: .
CDR3nt: TGTGCCAGCAGCGCGGGACTAGCGAGAGGGTCAGATACGCAGTATTTT; CDR3aa: CASSAGLARGSDTQYF; j_gene: TRBJ2-3; abundance: .; v_gene: TRBV2; d_gene: TRBD2
CDR3nt: TGTGCCAGCAGCTGGGCGGGGGTTGGCTACACCTTC; CDR3aa: CASSWAGVGYTF; j_gene: TRBJ1-2; abundance: .; v_gene: TRBV13; d_gene: .
CDR3nt: TGCGCCAGCAGGCATTTGACCAGGCCGGGGAGTGAGCAGTTCTTC; CDR3aa: CASRHLTRPGSEQFF; j_gene: TRBJ2-1; abundance: few; v_gene: TRBV4-1; d_gene: .
CDR3nt: TGTGCCAGCAGGGTCTCGGGCGGGGAGCTGTTTTTT; CDR3aa: CASRVSGGELFF; j_gene: TRBJ2-2; abundance: .; v_gene: TRBV28; d_gene: .
CDR3nt: TGCGCCAGCAGAGGACCGTGGAGGCCGGGGGCGAACACCGGGGAGCTGTTTTTT; CDR3aa: CASRGPWRPGANTGELFF; j_gene: TRBJ2-2; abundance: .; v_gene: TRBV10-1; d_gene: .
CDR3nt: TGTGCCAGCAGTTCCCAGGGTGAAAAACTGTTTTTT; CDR3aa: CASSSQGEKLFF; j_gene: TRBJ1-4; abundance: once; v_gene: TRBV28; d_gene: .
CDR3nt: TGTGCCAGCAGCAACGGGGGACAGGGGGGATTCCTGTTTTTT; CDR3aa: CASSNGGQGGFLFF; j_gene: TRBJ1-4; abundance: few; v_gene: TRBV6-5; d_gene: TRBD1
CDR3nt: TGTGCCAGCAGCTCGCGGGGCCAGGGCTTAGAGACCCAGTACTTC; CDR3aa: CASSSRGQGLETQYF; j_gene: TRBJ2-5; abundance: once; v_gene: TRBV11-2; d_gene: .
CDR3nt: TGTGCCAGCTCGCTCGGGACAGCGGTCACTGAAGCTTTCTTT; CDR3aa: CASSLGTAVTEAFF; j_gene: TRBJ1-1; abundance: .; v_gene: TRBV18; d_gene: TRBD1
CDR3nt: TGTGCCAGCATCGGACTCGGATATGGCTACACCTTC; CDR3aa: CASIGLGYGYTF; j_gene: TRBJ1-2; abundance: .; v_gene: TRBV28; d_gene: .
CDR3nt: TGTGCCAGCAGTCTAACTAGCTCTAGCTCCTACAATGAGCAGTTCTTC; CDR3aa: CASSLTSSSSYNEQFF; j_gene: TRBJ2-1; abundance: .; v_gene: TRBV28; d_gene: .
CDR3nt: TGCGCCAGCAGCCCGACCCTAGGACAGGCCACTGAAGCTTTCTTT; CDR3aa: CASSPTLGQATEAFF; j_gene: TRBJ1-1; abundance: .; v_gene: TRBV5-1; d_gene: TRBD1
CDR3nt: TGTGCCAGCAGCTTAGCAGGACTATTAATGGGCGAGCAGTACTTC; CDR3aa: CASSLAGLLMGEQYF; j_gene: TRBJ2-7; abundance: .; v_gene: TRBV11-2; d_gene: .
CDR3nt: TGTGCCAGCAGGAAGACTAGCGGGTTAGATACGCAGTATTTT; CDR3aa: CASRKTSGLDTQYF; j_gene: TRBJ2-3; abundance: .; v_gene: TRBV27; d_gene: TRBD2
CDR3nt: TGTGCCACAGGACAGGGGGGAGGCACAGATACGCAGTATTTT; CDR3aa: CATGQGGGTDTQYF; j_gene: TRBJ2-3; abundance: .; v_gene: TRBV19; d_gene: TRBD1